This TCR beta chain was sequenced during a study of shared T cell receptors in the human thymus. Per the germline V gene, CDR1 is MNHEY and CDR2 is SMNVEV (reference sequence). The V segment lost 2 bases and the J segment 9 bases; nucleotides outside the gene matches: 8. The CDR3 is made up of 15 amino acids. In this sample, this clone turned up a few times. Assay: immunoSEQ multiplex PCR; the TCRdb copy retains only in-frame clones and omits some. Of hundreds of thousands of clones in the sample, over 75% were seen once. This sample also appeared in a second study, on human thymus T cells.

This receptor was taken from a boy under two years old with a congenital heart defect. The genes are TRBV27 and TRBJ2-1; 9 nucleotides line up with TRBD1. The sequenced sample consisted of thymocytes. The CDR3 loop is CASSLQDRGSGEQFF. As DNA, the CDR3 is TGTGCCAGCAGTTTACAGGACAGGGGATCAGGTGAGCAGTTCTTC.